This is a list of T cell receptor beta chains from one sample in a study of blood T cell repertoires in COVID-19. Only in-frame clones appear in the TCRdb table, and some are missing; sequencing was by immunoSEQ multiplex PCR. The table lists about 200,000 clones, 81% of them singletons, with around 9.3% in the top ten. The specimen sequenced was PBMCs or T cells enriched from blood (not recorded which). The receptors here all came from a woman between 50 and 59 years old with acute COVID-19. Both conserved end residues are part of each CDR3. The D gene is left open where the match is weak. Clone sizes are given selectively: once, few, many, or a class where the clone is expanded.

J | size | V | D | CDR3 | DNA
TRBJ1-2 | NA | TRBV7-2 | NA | CASSLYTSYGYTF | TGTGCCAGCAGCTTATATACCAGCTATGGCTACACCTTC
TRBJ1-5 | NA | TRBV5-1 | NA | CASSLGGGSGNQPQHF | TGCGCCAGCAGCTTGGGCGGGGGATCCGGCAATCAGCCCCAGCATTTT
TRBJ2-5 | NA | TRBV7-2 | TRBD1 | CASSQFGQGETQYF | TGTGCCAGCAGCCAATTCGGACAGGGGGAGACCCAGTACTTC
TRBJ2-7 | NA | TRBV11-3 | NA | CASSLVNGGTYEQYF | TGTGCCAGCAGCTTAGTGAATGGAGGGACCTACGAGCAGTACTTC
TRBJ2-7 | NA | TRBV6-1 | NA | CASSERWQGGEQYF | TGTGCCAGCAGTGAACGGTGGCAGGGCGGAGAGCAGTACTTC
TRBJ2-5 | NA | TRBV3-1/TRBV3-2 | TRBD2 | CASSQSGVRETQYF | TGTGCCAGCAGTCAGAGCGGGGTTCGTGAGACCCAGTACTTC
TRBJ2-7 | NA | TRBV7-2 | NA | CASSMDWYEQYF | TGTGCCAGCAGCATGGACTGGTACGAGCAGTACTTC
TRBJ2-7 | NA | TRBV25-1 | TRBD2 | CASRGGTYEQYF | TGTGCCAGCCGGGGGGGGACCTACGAGCAGTACTTC
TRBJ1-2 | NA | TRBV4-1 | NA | CASRQTGSYGYTF | TGCGCCAGCAGGCAAACAGGGTCCTATGGCTACACCTTC
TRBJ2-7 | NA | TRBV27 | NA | CASTLKGPQFTSYEQYF | TGTGCCAGCACTCTCAAGGGGCCGCAATTCACCTCCTACGAGCAGTACTTC
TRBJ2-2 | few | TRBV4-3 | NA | CASSPIWASSSAELFF | TGCGCCAGCAGCCCTATTTGGGCTAGCTCTTCCGCGGAGCTGTTTTTT
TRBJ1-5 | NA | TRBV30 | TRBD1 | CAWSVRGGQGTGWPQHF | TGTGCCTGGAGTGTACGCGGAGGACAGGGGACTGGTTGGCCCCAGCATTTT
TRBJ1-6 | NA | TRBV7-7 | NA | CASSPSPRRDSSYNSPLHF | TGTGCCAGCAGCCCCTCCCCAAGACGAGACAGCTCCTATAATTCACCCCTCCACTTT
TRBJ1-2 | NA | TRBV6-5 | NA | CASGLGPNYGYTF | TGTGCCAGCGGGCTGGGCCCTAACTATGGCTACACCTTC
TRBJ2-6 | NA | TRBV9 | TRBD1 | CASSAPTQGIVNGANVLTF | TGTGCCAGCAGCGCCCCGACACAGGGGATAGTTAATGGGGCCAACGTCCTGACTTTC
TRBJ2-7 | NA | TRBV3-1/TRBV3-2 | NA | CASSQEGTSSYEQYF | TGTGCCAGCAGCCAAGAGGGTACTAGCAGTTACGAGCAGTACTTC
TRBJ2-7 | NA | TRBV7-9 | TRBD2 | CASSLRLAETKAYEQYF | TGTGCCAGCAGCTTAAGACTAGCGGAGACAAAGGCCTACGAGCAGTACTTC
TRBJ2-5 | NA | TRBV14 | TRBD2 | CASSQASGANPQETQYF | TGTGCCAGCAGCCAAGCGAGCGGGGCGAACCCTCAAGAGACCCAGTACTTC
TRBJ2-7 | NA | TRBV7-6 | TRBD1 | CASSVMPGQGYEQYF | TGTGCCAGCAGCGTAATGCCGGGACAGGGCTACGAGCAGTACTTC
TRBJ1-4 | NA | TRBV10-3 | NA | CAVSASPEWEKLFF | TGTGCCGTTTCCGCTTCCCCGGAGTGGGAAAAACTGTTTTTT
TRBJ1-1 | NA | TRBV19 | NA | CASREPGMNTEAFF | TGTGCCAGTAGAGAACCAGGGATGAACACTGAAGCTTTCTTT
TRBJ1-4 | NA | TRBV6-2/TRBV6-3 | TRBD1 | CASSPRTGVTNEKLFF | TGTGCCAGCAGTCCCCGGACAGGCGTTACTAATGAAAAACTGTTTTTT
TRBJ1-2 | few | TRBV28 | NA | CASSLTERGYTF | TGTGCCAGCAGTTTAACAGAACGTGGCTACACCTTC
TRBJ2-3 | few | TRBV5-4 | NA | CASSLETGWDTQYF | TGTGCCAGCAGCTTGGAGACGGGGTGGGATACGCAGTATTTT
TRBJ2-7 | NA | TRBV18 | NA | CASSPRRGQTYEQYF | TGTGCCAGCTCACCGAGGAGGGGGCAGACCTACGAGCAGTACTTC
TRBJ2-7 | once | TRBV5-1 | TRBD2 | CASSLGPSGHYEQYF | TGCGCCAGCAGCTTGGGCCCTAGCGGTCACTACGAGCAGTACTTC
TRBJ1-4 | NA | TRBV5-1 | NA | CASSLGNRINEKLFF | TGCGCCAGCAGCTTGGGTAACAGAATCAATGAAAAACTGTTTTTT
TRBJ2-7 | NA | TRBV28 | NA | CASSLGFYEQYF | TGTGCCAGCAGTTTGGGCTTCTACGAGCAGTACTTC
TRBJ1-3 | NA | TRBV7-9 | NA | CASSPWTESGNTIYF | TGTGCCAGCAGCCCCTGGACAGAATCTGGAAACACCATATATTTT
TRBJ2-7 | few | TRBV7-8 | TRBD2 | CASSLAGTSGSYEQYF | TGTGCCAGCAGCTTAGCGGGGACTAGTGGCTCCTACGAGCAGTACTTC
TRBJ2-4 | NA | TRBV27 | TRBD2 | CASSLWSSGLAKNIQYF | TGTGCCAGCAGTTTATGGTCTAGCGGCCTAGCCAAAAACATTCAGTACTTC
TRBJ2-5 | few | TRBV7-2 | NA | CASSSPGSETQYF | TGTGCCAGCAGCTCCCCGGGGTCAGAGACCCAGTACTTC
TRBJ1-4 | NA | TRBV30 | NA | CAWSTGTLNEKLFF | TGTGCCTGGAGTACAGGAACCTTAAATGAAAAACTGTTTTTT
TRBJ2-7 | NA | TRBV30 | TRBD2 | CASSGRVYEQYF | TGTGCCAGCAGCGGGAGGGTCTACGAGCAGTACTTC
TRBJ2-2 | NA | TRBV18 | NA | CASSPRVVSTGELFF | TGTGCCAGCTCACCCCGCGTCGTCTCCACCGGGGAGCTGTTTTTT
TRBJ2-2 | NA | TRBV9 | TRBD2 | CASSVGEAGGTGELFF | TGTGCCAGCAGCGTAGGTGAAGCGGGAGGGACCGGGGAGCTGTTTTTT
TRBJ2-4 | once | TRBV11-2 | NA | CASSFIASENIQYF | TGTGCCAGCAGCTTTATCGCTAGTGAAAACATTCAGTACTTC
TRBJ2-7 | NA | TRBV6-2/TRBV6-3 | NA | CASSYPATGVSYEQYF | TGTGCCAGCAGTTACCCAGCTACGGGGGTCTCCTACGAGCAGTACTTC
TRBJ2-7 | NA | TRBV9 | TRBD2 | CASSSREGGPTPYEQYF | TGTGCCAGCAGCTCCAGAGAGGGAGGGCCGACCCCCTACGAGCAGTACTTC
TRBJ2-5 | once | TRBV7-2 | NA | CASSSWRGFKETQYF | TGTGCCAGCAGCTCATGGCGGGGATTCAAAGAGACCCAGTACTTC
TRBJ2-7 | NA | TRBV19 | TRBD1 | CASRKTGASYEQYF | TGTGCCAGTAGAAAGACAGGGGCCTCCTACGAGCAGTACTTC
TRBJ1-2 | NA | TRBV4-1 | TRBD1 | CASSQDGNRGGYGYTF | TGCGCCAGCAGCCAAGACGGAAACAGGGGGGGCTATGGCTACACCTTC
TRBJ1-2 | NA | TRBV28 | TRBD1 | CASSLPTGGSSRHGYTF | TGTGCCAGCAGTCTCCCTACAGGGGGTTCGTCACGCCATGGCTACACCTTC
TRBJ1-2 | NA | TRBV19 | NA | CASSLRQDGYTF | TGTGCCAGTAGTCTAAGACAGGATGGCTACACCTTC
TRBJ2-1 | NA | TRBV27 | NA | CASSLNSNEQFF | TGTGCCAGCAGTTTAAATAGCAATGAGCAGTTCTTC
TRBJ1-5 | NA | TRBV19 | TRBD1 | CASRPGQGENQPQHF | TGTGCCAGCCGTCCCGGACAGGGCGAAAATCAGCCCCAGCATTTT
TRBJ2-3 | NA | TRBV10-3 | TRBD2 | CAIKGTSGSRADTQYF | TGTGCCATCAAGGGGACTAGCGGGAGTCGGGCAGATACGCAGTATTTT
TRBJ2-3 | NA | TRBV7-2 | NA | CASSLRSGPSAFTDTQYF | TGTGCCAGCAGCTTACGGAGCGGGCCAAGCGCTTTCACAGATACGCAGTATTTT